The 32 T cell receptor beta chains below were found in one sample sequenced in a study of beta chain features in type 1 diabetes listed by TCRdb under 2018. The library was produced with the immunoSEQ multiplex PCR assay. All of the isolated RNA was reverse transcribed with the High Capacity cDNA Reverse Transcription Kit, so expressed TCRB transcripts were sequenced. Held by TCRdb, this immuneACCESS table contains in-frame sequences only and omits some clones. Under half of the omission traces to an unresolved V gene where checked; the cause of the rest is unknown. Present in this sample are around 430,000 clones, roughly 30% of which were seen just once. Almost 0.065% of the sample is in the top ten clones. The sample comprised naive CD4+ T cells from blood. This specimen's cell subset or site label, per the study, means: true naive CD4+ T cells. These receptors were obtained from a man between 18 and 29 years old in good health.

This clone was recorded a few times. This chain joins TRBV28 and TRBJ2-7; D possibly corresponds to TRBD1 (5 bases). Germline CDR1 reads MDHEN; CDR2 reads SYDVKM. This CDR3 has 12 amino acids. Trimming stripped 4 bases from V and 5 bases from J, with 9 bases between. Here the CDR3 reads CASSYRPHEQYF. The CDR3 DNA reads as TGTGCCAGCAGTTACAGGCCCCACGAGCAGTACTTC.

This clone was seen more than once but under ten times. Written as DNA, the CDR3 is TGTGCCTATGGACAGGGCCTAAACTATGGCTACACCTTC. The encoded protein is CAYGQGLNYGYTF. J is TRBJ1-2 and V is TRBV30; TRBD1 aligns across 8 bases. Trimming at V came to 7 bases and at J to 2 bases, leaving 6 bases not matched to a gene. The CDR3 consists of 13 residues. Germline V gives CDR1 GTSNPN, CDR2 SVGIG (reference sequence).

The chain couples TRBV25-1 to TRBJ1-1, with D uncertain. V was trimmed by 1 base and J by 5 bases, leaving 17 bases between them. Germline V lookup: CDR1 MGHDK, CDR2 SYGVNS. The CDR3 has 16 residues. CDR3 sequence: CASSEFGSASGTEAFF. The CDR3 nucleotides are TGTGCCAGCAGTGAATTTGGATCGGCCTCGGGGACTGAAGCTTTCTTT.

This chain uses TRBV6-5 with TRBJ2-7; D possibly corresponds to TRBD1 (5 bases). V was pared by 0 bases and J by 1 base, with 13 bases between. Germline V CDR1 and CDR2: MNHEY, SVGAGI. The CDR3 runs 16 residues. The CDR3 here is CASSYSRQGASYEQYF. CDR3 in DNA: TGTGCCAGCAGTTACTCACGGCAGGGTGCATCCTACGAGCAGTACTTC.

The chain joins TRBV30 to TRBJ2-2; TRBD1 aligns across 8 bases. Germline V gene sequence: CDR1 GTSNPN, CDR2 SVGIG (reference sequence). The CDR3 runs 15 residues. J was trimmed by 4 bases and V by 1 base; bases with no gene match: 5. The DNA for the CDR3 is TGTGCCTGGAGTGCTGACAGGGGAGGCACCGGGGAGCTGTTTTTT. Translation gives CAWSADRGGTGELFF. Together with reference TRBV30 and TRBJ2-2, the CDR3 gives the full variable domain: SQTIHQWPATLVQPVGSPLSLECTVEGTSNPNLYWYRQAAGRGLQLLFYSVGIGQISSEVPQNLSASRPQDRQFILSSKKLLLSDSGFYLCAWSADRGGTGELFFGEGSRLTVL.

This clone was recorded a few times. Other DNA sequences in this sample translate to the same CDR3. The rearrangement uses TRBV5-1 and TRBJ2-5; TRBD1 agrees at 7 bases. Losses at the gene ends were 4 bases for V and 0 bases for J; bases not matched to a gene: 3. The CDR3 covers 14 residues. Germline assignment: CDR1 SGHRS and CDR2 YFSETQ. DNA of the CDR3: TGCGCCAGCAGCACGGGACAGCACCAAGAGACCCAGTACTTC. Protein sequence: CASSTGQHQETQYF. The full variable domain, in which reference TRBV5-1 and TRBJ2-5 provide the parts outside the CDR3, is KAGVTQTPRYLIKTRGQQVTLSCSPISGHRSVSWYQQTPGQGLQFLFEYFSETQRNKGNFPGRFSGRQFSNSRSEMNVSTLELGDSALYLCASSTGQHQETQYFGPGTRLLVL.

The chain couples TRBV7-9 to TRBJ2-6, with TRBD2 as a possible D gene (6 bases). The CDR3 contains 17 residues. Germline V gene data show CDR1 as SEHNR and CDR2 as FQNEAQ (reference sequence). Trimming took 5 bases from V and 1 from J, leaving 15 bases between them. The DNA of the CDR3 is TGTGCCAGCAGCCCCGGGAGATGGGGATCTGGGGCCAACGTCCTGACTTTC. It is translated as CASSPGRWGSGANVLTF.

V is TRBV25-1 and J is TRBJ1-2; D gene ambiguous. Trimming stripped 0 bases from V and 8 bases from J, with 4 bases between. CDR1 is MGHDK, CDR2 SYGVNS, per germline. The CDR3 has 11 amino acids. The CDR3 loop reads CASSEYRGYTF. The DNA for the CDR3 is TGTGCCAGCAGTGAATATCGGGGCTACACCTTC.

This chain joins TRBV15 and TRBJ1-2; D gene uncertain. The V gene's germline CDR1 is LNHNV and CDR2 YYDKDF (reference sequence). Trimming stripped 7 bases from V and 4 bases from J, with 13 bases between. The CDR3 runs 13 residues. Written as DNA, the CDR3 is TGTGCCACCAAACCGGATAATCTCTATGGCTACACCTTC. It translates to CATKPDNLYGYTF.

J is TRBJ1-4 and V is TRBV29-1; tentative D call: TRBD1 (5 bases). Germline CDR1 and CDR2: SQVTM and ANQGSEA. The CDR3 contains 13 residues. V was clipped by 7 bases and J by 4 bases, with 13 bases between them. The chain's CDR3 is CSGRQRNNEKLFF. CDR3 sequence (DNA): TGCAGCGGGAGACAGCGGAATAATGAAAAACTGTTTTTT. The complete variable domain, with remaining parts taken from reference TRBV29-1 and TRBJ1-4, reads SAVISQKPSRDICQRGTSLTIQCQVDSQVTMMFWYRQQPGQSLTLIATANQGSEATYESGFVIDKFPISRPNLTFSTLTVSNMSPEDSSIYLCSGRQRNNEKLFFGSGTQLSVL.

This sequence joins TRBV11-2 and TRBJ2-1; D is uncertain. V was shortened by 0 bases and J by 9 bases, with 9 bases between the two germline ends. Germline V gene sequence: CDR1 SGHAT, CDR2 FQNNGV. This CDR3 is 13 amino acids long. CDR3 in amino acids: CASSLDRRSEQFF. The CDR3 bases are TGTGCCAGCAGCTTAGATCGGCGAAGTGAGCAGTTCTTC. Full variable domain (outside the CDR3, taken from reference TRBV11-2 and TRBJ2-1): EAGVAQSPRYKIIEKRQSVAFWCNPISGHATLYWYQQILGQGPKLLIQFQNNGVVDDSQLPKDRFSAERLKGVDSTLKIQPAKLEDSAVYLCASSLDRRSEQFFGPGTRLTVL.

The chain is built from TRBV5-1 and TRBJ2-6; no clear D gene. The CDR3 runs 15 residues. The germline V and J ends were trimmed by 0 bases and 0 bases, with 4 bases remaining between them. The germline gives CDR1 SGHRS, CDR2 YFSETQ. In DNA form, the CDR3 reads TGCGCCAGCAGCTTGGGTCCCTCTGGGGCCAACGTCCTGACTTTC. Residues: CASSLGPSGANVLTF.

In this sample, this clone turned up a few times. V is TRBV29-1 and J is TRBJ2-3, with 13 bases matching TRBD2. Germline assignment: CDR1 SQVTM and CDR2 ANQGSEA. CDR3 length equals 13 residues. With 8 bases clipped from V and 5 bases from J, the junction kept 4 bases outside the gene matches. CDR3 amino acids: CSPGLAGEDTQYF. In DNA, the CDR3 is TGCAGCCCTGGACTAGCGGGAGAAGATACGCAGTATTTT.

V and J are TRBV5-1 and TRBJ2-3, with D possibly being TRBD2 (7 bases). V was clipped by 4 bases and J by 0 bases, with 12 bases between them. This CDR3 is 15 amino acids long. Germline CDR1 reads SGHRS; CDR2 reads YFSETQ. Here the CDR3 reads CASSAGATSTDTQYF. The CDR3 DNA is TGCGCCAGCAGCGCGGGGGCAACTAGCACAGATACGCAGTATTTT.

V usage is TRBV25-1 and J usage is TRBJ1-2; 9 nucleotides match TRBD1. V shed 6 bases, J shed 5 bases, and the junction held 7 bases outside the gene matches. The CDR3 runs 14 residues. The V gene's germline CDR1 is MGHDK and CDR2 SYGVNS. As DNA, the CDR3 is TGTGCCAGCAGGGGACAGGGCACTTCTTATGGCTACACCTTC. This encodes CASRGQGTSYGYTF.

The CDR3 protein is CASSPGTGRDNEQFF. In DNA, the CDR3 is TGTGCCAGCAGCCCCGGGACAGGTCGCGACAATGAGCAGTTCTTC. The V call is TRBV7-2, the J call TRBJ2-1; 8 bases map to TRBD1. Germline-derived CDR1 and CDR2 are SGHTA and FQGNSA. The J segment lost 5 bases and the V segment lost 5 bases, leaving 8 bases of the junction unmatched. This CDR3 comprises 15 residues. Variable domain in full (rest from reference TRBV7-2 and TRBJ2-1): GAGVSQSPSNKVTEKGKDVELRCDPISGHTALYWYRQSLGQGLEFLIYFQGNSAPDKSGLPSDRFSAERTGGSVSTLTIQRTQQEDSAVYLCASSPGTGRDNEQFFGPGTRLTVL.

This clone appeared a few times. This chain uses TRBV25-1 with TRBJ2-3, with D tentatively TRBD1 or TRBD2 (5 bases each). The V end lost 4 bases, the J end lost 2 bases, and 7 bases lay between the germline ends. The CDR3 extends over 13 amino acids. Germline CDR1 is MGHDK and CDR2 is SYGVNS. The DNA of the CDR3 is TGTGCCAGCAGTGTGGGGGACACAGATACGCAGTATTTT. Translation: CASSVGDTDTQYF.

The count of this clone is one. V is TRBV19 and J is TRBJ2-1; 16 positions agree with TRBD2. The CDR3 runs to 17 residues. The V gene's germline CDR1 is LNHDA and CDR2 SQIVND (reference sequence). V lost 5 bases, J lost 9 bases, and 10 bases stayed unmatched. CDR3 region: CASSPSGTSGRATEQFF. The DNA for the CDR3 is TGTGCCAGTAGTCCCTCCGGGACTAGCGGGAGGGCCACTGAGCAGTTCTTC.

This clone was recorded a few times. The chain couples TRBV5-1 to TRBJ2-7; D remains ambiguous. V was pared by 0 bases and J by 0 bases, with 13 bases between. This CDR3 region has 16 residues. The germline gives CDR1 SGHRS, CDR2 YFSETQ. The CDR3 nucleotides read TGCGCCAGCAGCTTGGATGGGCTAGTGAGCTCCTACGAGCAGTACTTC. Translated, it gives CASSLDGLVSSYEQYF.

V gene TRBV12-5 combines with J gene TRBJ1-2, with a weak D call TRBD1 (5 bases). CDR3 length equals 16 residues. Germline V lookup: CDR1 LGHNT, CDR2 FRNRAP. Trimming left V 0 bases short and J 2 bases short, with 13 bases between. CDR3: CASGLVRATVNYGYTF. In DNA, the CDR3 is TGTGCTAGTGGTTTGGTACGGGCGACAGTAAACTATGGCTACACCTTC. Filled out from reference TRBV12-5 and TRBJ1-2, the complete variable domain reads DARVTQTPRHKVTEMGQEVTMRCQPILGHNTVFWYRQTMMQGLELLAYFRNRAPLDDSGMPKDRFSAEMPDATLATLKIQPSEPRDSAVYFCASGLVRATVNYGYTFGSGTRLTVV.

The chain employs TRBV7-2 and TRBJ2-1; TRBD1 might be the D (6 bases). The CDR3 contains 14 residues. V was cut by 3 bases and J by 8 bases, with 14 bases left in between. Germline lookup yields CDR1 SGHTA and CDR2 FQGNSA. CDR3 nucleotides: TGTGCCAGCAGCTTGGCCTCACAGGGCTATGAGCAGTTCTTC. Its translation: CASSLASQGYEQFF. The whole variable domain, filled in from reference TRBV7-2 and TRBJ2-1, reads GAGVSQSPSNKVTEKGKDVELRCDPISGHTALYWYRQSLGQGLEFLIYFQGNSAPDKSGLPSDRFSAERTGGSVSTLTIQRTQQEDSAVYLCASSLASQGYEQFFGPGTRLTVL.

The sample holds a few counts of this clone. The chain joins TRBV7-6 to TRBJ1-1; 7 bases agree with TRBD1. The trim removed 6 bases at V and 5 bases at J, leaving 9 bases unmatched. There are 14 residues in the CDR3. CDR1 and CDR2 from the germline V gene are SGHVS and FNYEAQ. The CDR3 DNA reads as TGTGCCAGCAGGAAAGGGGGCAATAAGACTGAAGCTTTCTTT. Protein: CASRKGGNKTEAFF.

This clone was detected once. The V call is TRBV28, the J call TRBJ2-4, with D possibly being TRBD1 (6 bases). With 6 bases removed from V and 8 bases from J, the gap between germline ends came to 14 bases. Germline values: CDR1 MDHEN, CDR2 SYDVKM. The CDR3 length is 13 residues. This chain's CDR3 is CASRRSQGYIQYF. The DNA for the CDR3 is TGTGCCAGCAGGCGATCCCAGGGGTACATTCAGTACTTC.

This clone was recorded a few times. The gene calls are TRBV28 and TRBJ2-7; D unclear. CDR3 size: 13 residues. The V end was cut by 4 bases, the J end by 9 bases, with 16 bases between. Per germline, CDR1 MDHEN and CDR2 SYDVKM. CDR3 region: CASSSPARFGQYF. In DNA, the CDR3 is TGTGCCAGCAGTTCCCCCGCCCGCTTCGGGCAGTACTTC.

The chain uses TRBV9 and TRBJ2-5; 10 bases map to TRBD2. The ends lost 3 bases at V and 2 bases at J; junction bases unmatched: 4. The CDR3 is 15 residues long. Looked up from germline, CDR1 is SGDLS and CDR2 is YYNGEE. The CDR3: CASSAGAGGQETQYF. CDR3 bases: TGTGCCAGCAGCGCGGGAGCGGGAGGGCAAGAGACCCAGTACTTC.

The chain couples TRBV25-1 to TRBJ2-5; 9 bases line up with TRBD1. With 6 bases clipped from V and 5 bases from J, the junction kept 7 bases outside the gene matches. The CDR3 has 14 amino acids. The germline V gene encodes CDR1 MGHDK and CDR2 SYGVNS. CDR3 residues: CASRRTGVVETQYF. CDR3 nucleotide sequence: TGTGCCAGCAGGAGGACAGGGGTCGTGGAGACCCAGTACTTC. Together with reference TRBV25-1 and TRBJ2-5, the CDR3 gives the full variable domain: EADIYQTPRYLVIGTGKKITLECSQTMGHDKMYWYQQDPGMELHLIHYSYGVNSTEKGDLSSESTVSRIRTEHFPLTLESARPSHTSQYLCASRRTGVVETQYFGPGTRLLVL.

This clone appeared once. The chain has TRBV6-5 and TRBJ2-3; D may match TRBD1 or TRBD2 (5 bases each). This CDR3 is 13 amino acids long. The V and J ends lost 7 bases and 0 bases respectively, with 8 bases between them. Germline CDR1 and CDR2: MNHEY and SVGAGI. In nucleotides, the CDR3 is TGTGCCAGCACCTGGGACAGCACAGATACGCAGTATTTT. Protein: CASTWDSTDTQYF.

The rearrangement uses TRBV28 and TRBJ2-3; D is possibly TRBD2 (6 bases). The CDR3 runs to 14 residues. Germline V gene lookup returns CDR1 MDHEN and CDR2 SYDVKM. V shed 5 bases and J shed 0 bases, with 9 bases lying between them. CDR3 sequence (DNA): TGTGCCAGCAGTACGACTAGAAGCACAGATACGCAGTATTTT. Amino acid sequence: CASSTTRSTDTQYF.

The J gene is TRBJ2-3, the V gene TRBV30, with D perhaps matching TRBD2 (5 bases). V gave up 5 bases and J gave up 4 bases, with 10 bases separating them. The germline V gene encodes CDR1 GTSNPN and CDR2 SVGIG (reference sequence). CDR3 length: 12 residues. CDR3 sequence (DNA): TGTGCCTGGGAACTAGGACCAGATACGCAGTATTTT. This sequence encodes CAWELGPDTQYF.

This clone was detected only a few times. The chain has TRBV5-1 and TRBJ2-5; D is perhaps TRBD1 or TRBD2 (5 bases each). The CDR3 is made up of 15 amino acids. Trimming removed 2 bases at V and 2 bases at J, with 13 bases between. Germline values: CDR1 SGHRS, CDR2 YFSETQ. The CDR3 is CASSFGTAIQETQYF. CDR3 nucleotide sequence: TGCGCCAGCAGCTTCGGGACGGCGATACAAGAGACCCAGTACTTC.

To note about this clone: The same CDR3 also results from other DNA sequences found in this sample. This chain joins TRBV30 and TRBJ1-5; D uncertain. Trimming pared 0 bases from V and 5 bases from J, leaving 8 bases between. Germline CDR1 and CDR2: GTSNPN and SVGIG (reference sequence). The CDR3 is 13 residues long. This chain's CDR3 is CAWSVEGYQPQHF. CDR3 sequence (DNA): TGTGCCTGGAGTGTGGAAGGGTATCAGCCCCAGCATTTT.

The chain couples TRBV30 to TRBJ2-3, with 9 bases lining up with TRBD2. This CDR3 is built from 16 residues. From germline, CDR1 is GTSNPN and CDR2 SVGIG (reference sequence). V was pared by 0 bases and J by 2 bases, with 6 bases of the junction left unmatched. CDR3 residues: CAWSVGLAGTTDTQYF. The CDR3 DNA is TGTGCCTGGAGTGTAGGCCTAGCGGGAACCACAGATACGCAGTATTTT.